This TCR beta chain was sequenced for a study of blood T cell repertoires in COVID-19. For the study at large: Sites in the United States, Italy and Spain provided acute and convalescent COVID-19 samples. The cDNA or gDNA used as material had been derived from T cells, B-cell-depleted T cells, or PBMCs.

As processed by the authors: Researchers report that nucleated cell counts were estimated from reference gene primer amplification. Here immunoSEQ multiplex PCR was the method, and the copy in TCRdb shows in-frame clones only, minus some. Clone size and the V and J calls come from that table; the DNA yielded D and trimming. The sample shows 90,000 to 100,000 clones, less than 95% of them seen only once. Germline assignment: CDR1 SEHNR and CDR2 FQNEAQ (reference sequence). V lost 3 bases and J lost 4; bases outside the gene matches: 4. There are 14 residues in the CDR3. The table lists this clone with a count of one.

The source of this sequence is a man aged 50 to 59 with acute or convalescent COVID-19. Specimen: peripheral blood. V is TRBV7-9 and J is TRBJ1-2, with TRBD1 identical over 8 bases. The CDR3: CASSLEDRVYGYTF. In DNA form, the CDR3 reads TGTGCCAGCAGCTTGGAGGACAGGGTCTATGGCTACACCTTC.